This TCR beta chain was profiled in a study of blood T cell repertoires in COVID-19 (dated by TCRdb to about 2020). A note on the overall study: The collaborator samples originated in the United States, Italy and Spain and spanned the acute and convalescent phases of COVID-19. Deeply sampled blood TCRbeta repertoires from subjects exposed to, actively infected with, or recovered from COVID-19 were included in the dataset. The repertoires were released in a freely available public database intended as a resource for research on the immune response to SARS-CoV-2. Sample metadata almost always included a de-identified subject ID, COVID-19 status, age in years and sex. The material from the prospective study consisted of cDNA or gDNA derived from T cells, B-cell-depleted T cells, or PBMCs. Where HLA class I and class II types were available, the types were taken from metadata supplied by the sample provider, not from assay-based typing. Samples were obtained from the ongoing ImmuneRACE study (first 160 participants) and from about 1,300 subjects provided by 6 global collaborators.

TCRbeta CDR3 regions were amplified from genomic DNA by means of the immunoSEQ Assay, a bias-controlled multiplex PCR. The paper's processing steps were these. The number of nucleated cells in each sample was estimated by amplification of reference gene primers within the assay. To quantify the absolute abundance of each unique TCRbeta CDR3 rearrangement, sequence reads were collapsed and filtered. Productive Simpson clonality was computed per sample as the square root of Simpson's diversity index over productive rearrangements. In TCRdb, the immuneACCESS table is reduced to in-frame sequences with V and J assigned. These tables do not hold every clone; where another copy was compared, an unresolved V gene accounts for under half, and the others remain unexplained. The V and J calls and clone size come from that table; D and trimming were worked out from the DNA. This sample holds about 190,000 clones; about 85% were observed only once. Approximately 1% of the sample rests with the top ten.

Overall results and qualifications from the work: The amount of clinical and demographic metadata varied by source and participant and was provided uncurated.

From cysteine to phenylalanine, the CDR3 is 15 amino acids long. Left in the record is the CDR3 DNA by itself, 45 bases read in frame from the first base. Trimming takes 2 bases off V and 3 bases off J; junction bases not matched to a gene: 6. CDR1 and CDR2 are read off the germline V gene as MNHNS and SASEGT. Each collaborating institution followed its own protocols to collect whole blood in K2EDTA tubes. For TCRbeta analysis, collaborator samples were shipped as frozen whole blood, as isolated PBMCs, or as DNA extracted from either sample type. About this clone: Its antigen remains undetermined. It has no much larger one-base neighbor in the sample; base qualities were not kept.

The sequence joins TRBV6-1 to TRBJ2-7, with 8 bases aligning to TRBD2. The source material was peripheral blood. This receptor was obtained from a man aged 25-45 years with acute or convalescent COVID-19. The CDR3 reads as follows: CASSESASGLYEQYF. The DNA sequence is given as TGTGCCAGCAGTGAATCCGCTAGCGGGCTCTACGAGCAGTACTTC.